The rows below give T cell receptor beta chains drawn from one sample of a study of shared clonotypes between healthy human individuals. Sequenced by immunoSEQ multiplex PCR; TCRdb stores in-frame clones only, minus some. Among roughly 520,000 clones, 90% to 96% were seen once, and the ten largest hold about 0.064%. The sample was naive CD4+ T cells sorted from blood. The receptors were sampled from a woman aged 25-40 years in good health. Both conserved end residues are part of each CDR3. The D gene is left open where the match is weak. Where a row states a size, it is once, few, many or the class of an expanded clone; other rows omit it.

d_gene: NA; j_gene: TRBJ2-1; abundance: NA; v_gene: TRBV30; CDR3nt: TGTGCCTGGAGTGTAGGGCAGCTCGGTGAGCAGTTCTTC; CDR3aa: CAWSVGQLGEQFF
d_gene: TRBD2; j_gene: TRBJ2-1; abundance: NA; v_gene: TRBV11-2; CDR3nt: TGTGCCAGCAGCCCGGGACTAGCGGTGAACAATGAGCAGTTCTTC; CDR3aa: CASSPGLAVNNEQFF
d_gene: TRBD1; j_gene: TRBJ1-2; abundance: NA; v_gene: TRBV19; CDR3nt: TGTGCCAGTAGTGAACGGACAGGGGCTAACTATGGCTACACCTTC; CDR3aa: CASSERTGANYGYTF
d_gene: TRBD2; j_gene: TRBJ2-7; abundance: NA; v_gene: TRBV4-1; CDR3nt: TGCGCCAGCACCCCACTAGCGGCACTATGGGACGAGCAGTACTTC; CDR3aa: CASTPLAALWDEQYF
d_gene: TRBD1; j_gene: TRBJ1-1; abundance: once; v_gene: TRBV7-9; CDR3nt: TGTGCCAGCAGCTTAGGGGGACAGGTGAAGGGAGGTGAAGCTTTCTTT; CDR3aa: CASSLGGQVKGGEAFF
d_gene: TRBD2; j_gene: TRBJ2-1; abundance: NA; v_gene: TRBV28; CDR3nt: TGTGCCAGCAGTTTCTTCCTAGCGGATTACAATGAGCAGTTCTTC; CDR3aa: CASSFFLADYNEQFF
d_gene: TRBD2; j_gene: TRBJ2-3; abundance: NA; v_gene: TRBV11-2; CDR3nt: TGTGCCAGCAGCTTAGGGGTTAGCGGGACAAGCACAGATACGCAGTATTTT; CDR3aa: CASSLGVSGTSTDTQYF
d_gene: NA; j_gene: TRBJ1-2; abundance: NA; v_gene: TRBV30; CDR3nt: TGTGCCTCGAACGACAAGAGGAACTATGGCTACACCTTC; CDR3aa: CASNDKRNYGYTF
d_gene: TRBD1; j_gene: TRBJ1-2; abundance: NA; v_gene: TRBV28; CDR3nt: TGTGCCAGCATTAATAGATGGGGGACAGGGAGTTTTCCCTATGGCTACACCTTC; CDR3aa: CASINRWGTGSFPYGYTF
d_gene: NA; j_gene: TRBJ1-6; abundance: NA; v_gene: TRBV28; CDR3nt: TGTGCCAGCAGTACCGACGGAGGGGGGGATTCACCCCTCCACTTT; CDR3aa: CASSTDGGGDSPLHF
d_gene: NA; j_gene: TRBJ2-1; abundance: once; v_gene: TRBV6-6; CDR3nt: TGTGCCAGCAGTTCCCGCCCTGGGGGTAATGAGCAGTTCTTC; CDR3aa: CASSSRPGGNEQFF
d_gene: TRBD1; j_gene: TRBJ1-2; abundance: NA; v_gene: TRBV5-1; CDR3nt: TGCGCCAGCAGCCAGGGGACAGCGAGTAACTATGGCTACACCTTC; CDR3aa: CASSQGTASNYGYTF
d_gene: NA; j_gene: TRBJ1-2; abundance: NA; v_gene: TRBV10-1; CDR3nt: TGCGCCAGCAGGTTGGATGGCTACACCTTC; CDR3aa: CASRLDGYTF
d_gene: NA; j_gene: TRBJ2-1; abundance: NA; v_gene: TRBV30; CDR3nt: TGTGCCTGGAGTGTTGGAGCCTACAATGAGCAGTTCTTC; CDR3aa: CAWSVGAYNEQFF
d_gene: NA; j_gene: TRBJ1-1; abundance: once; v_gene: TRBV19; CDR3nt: TGTGCCAGTAGTATGGGGGGAGTTAACATGAACACTGAAGCTTTCTTT; CDR3aa: CASSMGGVNMNTEAFF
d_gene: NA; j_gene: TRBJ1-3; abundance: once; v_gene: TRBV10-1; CDR3nt: TGCGCCAGCCGTGTGGGAAACACCATATATTTT; CDR3aa: CASRVGNTIYF
d_gene: TRBD2; j_gene: TRBJ2-7; abundance: NA; v_gene: TRBV7-9; CDR3nt: TGTGCCAGCAGCATACTAGCGGGCCTCTCCTACGAGCAGTACTTC; CDR3aa: CASSILAGLSYEQYF
d_gene: NA; j_gene: TRBJ2-5; abundance: NA; v_gene: TRBV10-3; CDR3nt: TGTGCCATCAGTGAGGAGGGGGAGACCCAGTACTTC; CDR3aa: CAISEEGETQYF
d_gene: NA; j_gene: TRBJ2-2; abundance: once; v_gene: TRBV7-8; CDR3nt: TGTGCCAGCAGCCCAACTCCGGACACCGGGGAGCTGTTTTTT; CDR3aa: CASSPTPDTGELFF
d_gene: NA; j_gene: TRBJ2-1; abundance: NA; v_gene: TRBV4-2; CDR3nt: TGTGCCAGCAGCCAAGAGGCCCGAGAGCAGTTCTTC; CDR3aa: CASSQEAREQFF
d_gene: NA; j_gene: TRBJ2-7; abundance: NA; v_gene: TRBV28; CDR3nt: TGTGCCAGCAGTTTAAGCAGGGGGACTACCTACGAGCAGTACTTC; CDR3aa: CASSLSRGTTYEQYF
d_gene: NA; j_gene: TRBJ2-1; abundance: NA; v_gene: TRBV6-5; CDR3nt: TGTGCCAGCAGTTACTCGAACCAGAATTGGTACAATGAGCAGTTCTTC; CDR3aa: CASSYSNQNWYNEQFF
d_gene: TRBD2; j_gene: TRBJ2-7; abundance: NA; v_gene: TRBV5-4; CDR3nt: TGTGCCAGCAGCCCCGCGGGGGGGCTTAACTACGAGCAGTACTTC; CDR3aa: CASSPAGGLNYEQYF
d_gene: NA; j_gene: TRBJ2-7; abundance: NA; v_gene: TRBV28; CDR3nt: TGTGCCAGCAGCCAATACGAGCAGTACTTC; CDR3aa: CASSQYEQYF
d_gene: NA; j_gene: TRBJ2-1; abundance: NA; v_gene: TRBV29-1; CDR3nt: TGCAGCGTCGTAGTGGGATTGGGCTTCAATGAGCAGTTCTTC; CDR3aa: CSVVVGLGFNEQFF
d_gene: NA; j_gene: TRBJ2-7; abundance: NA; v_gene: TRBV9; CDR3nt: TGTGCCAGCAGCCCCCAAGACTCCTTTCCGCTGTACTTC; CDR3aa: CASSPQDSFPLYF
d_gene: NA; j_gene: TRBJ2-7; abundance: NA; v_gene: TRBV4-1; CDR3nt: TGCGCCAGCAGCCAAGTAGGATCGACTTTTCACGAGCAGTACTTC; CDR3aa: CASSQVGSTFHEQYF
d_gene: NA; j_gene: TRBJ2-3; abundance: NA; v_gene: TRBV5-8; CDR3nt: TGTGCCAGCAGCCCTCGGGGGCAATCGGGCACAGATACGCAGTATTTT; CDR3aa: CASSPRGQSGTDTQYF
d_gene: NA; j_gene: TRBJ1-1; abundance: NA; v_gene: TRBV27; CDR3nt: TGTGCCAGCAGTTTACAGGGTTTTAACACTGAAGCTTTCTTT; CDR3aa: CASSLQGFNTEAFF
d_gene: TRBD2; j_gene: TRBJ2-7; abundance: once; v_gene: TRBV5-5; CDR3nt: TGTGCCAGCAGCTTGGTTGGGACTAGCGTATACGAGCAGTACTTC; CDR3aa: CASSLVGTSVYEQYF
d_gene: TRBD2; j_gene: TRBJ2-1; abundance: NA; v_gene: TRBV7-2; CDR3nt: TGTGCCAGCAGCTTAATCGGGGGGAGCGGGTATGAGCAGTTCTTC; CDR3aa: CASSLIGGSGYEQFF
d_gene: TRBD1; j_gene: TRBJ1-6; abundance: once; v_gene: TRBV30; CDR3nt: TGTGCCTGGAGTAACAGGGGTAGTTCACCCCTCCACTTT; CDR3aa: CAWSNRGSSPLHF
d_gene: TRBD1; j_gene: TRBJ1-1; abundance: NA; v_gene: TRBV7-8; CDR3nt: TGTGCCAGCAGCCCAGGGGACAGGGCTGAAGCTTTCTTT; CDR3aa: CASSPGDRAEAFF
d_gene: NA; j_gene: TRBJ2-5; abundance: NA; v_gene: TRBV18; CDR3nt: TGTGCCAGCTCAGAGGGGAACCAAGAGACCCAGTACTTC; CDR3aa: CASSEGNQETQYF
d_gene: NA; j_gene: TRBJ1-5; abundance: NA; v_gene: TRBV2; CDR3nt: TGTGCCAGCAGTGCTGGGCCATCAAAAGATCAGCCCCAGCATTTT; CDR3aa: CASSAGPSKDQPQHF
d_gene: NA; j_gene: TRBJ1-5; abundance: NA; v_gene: TRBV6-6; CDR3nt: TGTGCCAGCAGTTCCGGAGGAAGCAATCAGCCCCAGCATTTT; CDR3aa: CASSSGGSNQPQHF
d_gene: NA; j_gene: TRBJ2-3; abundance: NA; v_gene: TRBV5-4; CDR3nt: TGTGCCAGCAGCTTGGCTTATTCCACAGATACGCAGTATTTT; CDR3aa: CASSLAYSTDTQYF
d_gene: NA; j_gene: TRBJ2-3; abundance: NA; v_gene: TRBV15; CDR3nt: TGTGCCACCAGCAGAGATGTGAGACAGAGATCCACAGATACGCAGTATTTT; CDR3aa: CATSRDVRQRSTDTQYF
d_gene: NA; j_gene: TRBJ1-2; abundance: NA; v_gene: TRBV5-1; CDR3nt: TGCGCCAGCAGCTTGGGGGACGGACTCTACACCTTC; CDR3aa: CASSLGDGLYTF
d_gene: TRBD2; j_gene: TRBJ2-1; abundance: once; v_gene: TRBV18; CDR3nt: TGTGCCAGCTCACGGGCTAGCGGGATCTACAATGAGCAGTTCTTC; CDR3aa: CASSRASGIYNEQFF
d_gene: TRBD2; j_gene: TRBJ2-7; abundance: NA; v_gene: TRBV6-5; CDR3nt: TGTGCCAGCAGTTACCGGGGACTAGCGGGACTCTACGAGCAGTACTTC; CDR3aa: CASSYRGLAGLYEQYF
d_gene: NA; j_gene: TRBJ2-1; abundance: NA; v_gene: TRBV7-9; CDR3nt: TGTGCCAGCAGCTTTCAGACTAGTCCGCGTTTGGGTGAGCAGTTCTTC; CDR3aa: CASSFQTSPRLGEQFF
d_gene: NA; j_gene: TRBJ1-1; abundance: NA; v_gene: TRBV30; CDR3nt: TGTGCCTGGAGTGTACGTGGGTTGACTGAAGCTTTCTTT; CDR3aa: CAWSVRGLTEAFF
d_gene: TRBD2; j_gene: TRBJ2-3; abundance: NA; v_gene: TRBV28; CDR3nt: TGTGCCAGCAGTTTACCGGTTTGGCGGGAGAGGTTAGATACGCAGTATTTT; CDR3aa: CASSLPVWRERLDTQYF
d_gene: TRBD2; j_gene: TRBJ2-1; abundance: NA; v_gene: TRBV19; CDR3nt: TGTGCCAGTAGTATAGATTCGGGTACTAGCGGGGCTAATGAGCAGTTCTTC; CDR3aa: CASSIDSGTSGANEQFF
d_gene: NA; j_gene: TRBJ2-5; abundance: NA; v_gene: TRBV28; CDR3nt: TGTGCCAAGCCAGACAGGAGGGAGACCCAGTACTTC; CDR3aa: CAKPDRRETQYF